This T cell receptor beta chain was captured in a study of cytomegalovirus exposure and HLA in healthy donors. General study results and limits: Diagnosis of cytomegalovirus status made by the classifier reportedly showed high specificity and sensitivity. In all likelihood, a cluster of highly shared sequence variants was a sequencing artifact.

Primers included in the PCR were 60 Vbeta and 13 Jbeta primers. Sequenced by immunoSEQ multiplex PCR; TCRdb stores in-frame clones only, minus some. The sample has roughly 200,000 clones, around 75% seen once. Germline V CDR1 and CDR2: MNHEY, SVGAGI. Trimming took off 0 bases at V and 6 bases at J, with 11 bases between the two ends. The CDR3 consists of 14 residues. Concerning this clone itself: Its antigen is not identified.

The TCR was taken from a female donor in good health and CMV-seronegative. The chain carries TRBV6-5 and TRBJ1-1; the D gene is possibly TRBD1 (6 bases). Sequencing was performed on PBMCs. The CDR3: CASSYSTAGAEAFF. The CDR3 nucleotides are TGTGCCAGCAGTTACTCGACGGCAGGGGCTGAAGCTTTCTTT.